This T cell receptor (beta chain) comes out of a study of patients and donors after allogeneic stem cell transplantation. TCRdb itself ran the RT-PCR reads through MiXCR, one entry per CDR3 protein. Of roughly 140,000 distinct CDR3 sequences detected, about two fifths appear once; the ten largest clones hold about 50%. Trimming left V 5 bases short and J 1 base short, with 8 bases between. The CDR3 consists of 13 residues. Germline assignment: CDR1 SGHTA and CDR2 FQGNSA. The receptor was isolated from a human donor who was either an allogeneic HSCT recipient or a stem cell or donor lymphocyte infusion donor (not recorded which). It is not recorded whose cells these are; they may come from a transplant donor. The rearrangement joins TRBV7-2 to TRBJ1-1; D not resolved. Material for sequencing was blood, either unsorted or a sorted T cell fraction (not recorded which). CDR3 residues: CASSAGRNTEAFF. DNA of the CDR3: TGTGCCAGCAGCGCCGGGAGGAACACTGAAGCTTTCTTT.